Listed below are T cell receptor beta chains from one sample, sequenced in a study of T cell responses to AZD1222 COVID-19 vaccine. The repertoire was sequenced with immunoSEQ multiplex PCR; TCRdb's copy has only in-frame clones and lacks some. Among 200,000 to 250,000 clones listed, roughly 94% were seen once. The specimen comprised peripheral blood, sampled 28 days after the second dose of the MenACWY control vaccine. These receptors originate from an adult who received the MenACWY meningococcal vaccine as a control. Both conserved end residues are part of each CDR3. The D gene is left open where the match is weak. Size is stated for part of the rows, as once, few or many counts, or as a class when the clone is expanded.

J gene: TRBJ2-5
D gene: TRBD1
clone size: .
V gene: TRBV6-5
CDR3 DNA: TGTGCCAGCAGTTCCCCGGGACAGGCCCAAGAGACCCAGTACTTC
CDR3 protein: CASSSPGQAQETQYF

J gene: TRBJ1-3
D gene: .
clone size: .
V gene: TRBV18
CDR3 DNA: TGTGCCAGCTCACCACCGGGGGGAAACACCATATATTTT
CDR3 protein: CASSPPGGNTIYF

J gene: TRBJ1-4
D gene: TRBD1
clone size: .
V gene: TRBV28
CDR3 DNA: TGTGCCAGCAGTTTATTGCCCCAGACAGGGCTTAATGAAAAACTGTTTTTT
CDR3 protein: CASSLLPQTGLNEKLFF

J gene: TRBJ2-1
D gene: .
clone size: .
V gene: TRBV5-4
CDR3 DNA: TGTGCCAGCAGCTTCAGTAATGAGCAGTTCTTC
CDR3 protein: CASSFSNEQFF

J gene: TRBJ2-7
D gene: .
clone size: once
V gene: TRBV28
CDR3 DNA: TGTGCCAGCAGCGCCTACCGGGACCCGGGTATGTCCGAGCAGTACTTC
CDR3 protein: CASSAYRDPGMSEQYF

J gene: TRBJ1-2
D gene: TRBD1
clone size: .
V gene: TRBV5-6
CDR3 DNA: TGTGCCAGCAGCTGGGGACAGGGAGACGGCTACACCTTC
CDR3 protein: CASSWGQGDGYTF

J gene: TRBJ1-2
D gene: TRBD1
clone size: .
V gene: TRBV19
CDR3 DNA: TGTGCCAGTAGCGGACAGGGTCTACCTTCCTATGGCTACACCTTC
CDR3 protein: CASSGQGLPSYGYTF

J gene: TRBJ1-5
D gene: .
clone size: .
V gene: TRBV19
CDR3 DNA: TGTGCCAGTAGTATAGGAGCAGGGTATCAGCCCCAGCATTTT
CDR3 protein: CASSIGAGYQPQHF

J gene: TRBJ2-7
D gene: TRBD2
clone size: .
V gene: TRBV7-2
CDR3 DNA: TGTGCCAGCAGTTTCACTAGCGGGGGGTACGAGCAGTACTTC
CDR3 protein: CASSFTSGGYEQYF

J gene: TRBJ1-5
D gene: TRBD1
clone size: .
V gene: TRBV7-9
CDR3 DNA: TGTGCCAGCAGCCCCGCCGGGACAGGGATTCAGCCCCAGCATTTT
CDR3 protein: CASSPAGTGIQPQHF